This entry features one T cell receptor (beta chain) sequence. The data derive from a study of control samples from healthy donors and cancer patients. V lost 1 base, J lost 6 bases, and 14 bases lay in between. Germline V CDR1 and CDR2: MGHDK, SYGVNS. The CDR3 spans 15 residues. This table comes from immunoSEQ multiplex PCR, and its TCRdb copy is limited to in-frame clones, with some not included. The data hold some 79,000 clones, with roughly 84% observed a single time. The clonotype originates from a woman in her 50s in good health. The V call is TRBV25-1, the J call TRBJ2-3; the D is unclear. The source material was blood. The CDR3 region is CASSELAGFRDTQYF. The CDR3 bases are TGTGCCAGCAGTGAATTAGCAGGATTTCGGGATACGCAGTATTTT.